The 26 T cell receptor beta chains presented below share a single source sample, sequenced in a study of early T cells in non-severe SARS-CoV-2 infection. TCRdb used MiXCR to reprocess the 5' RACE reads, holding one entry per CDR3 protein. The data show about 83,000 distinct CDR3 sequences, with 9% to 15% seen just once and approximately 6.1% held by the top ten. Sample: whole blood. These TCRs come from an adult who was a healthcare worker with PCR-confirmed SARS-CoV-2 infection or an uninfected control (not recorded which).

This rearrangement joins TRBV7-6 to TRBJ2-7, with 8 bases matching TRBD1. The CDR3 totals 13 residues. CDR1 SGHVS and CDR2 FNYEAQ come from the germline V gene. V shed 4 bases and J 4 bases; nucleotides not matched to a gene: 3. CDR3 protein: CASSSRGRYEQYF. For the CDR3, the DNA is TGTGCCAGCAGCTCCAGGGGGCGTTACGAGCAGTACTTC.

This chain joins TRBV20-1 and TRBJ2-3; tentatively, D is TRBD1 (6 bases). Germline assignment: CDR1 DFQATT and CDR2 SNEGSKA (reference sequence). The CDR3 loop spans 19 amino acids. The germline V and J ends were trimmed by 6 bases and 2 bases, with 30 bases remaining between them. The CDR3 here is CSATGYLKGRGGPTDTQYF. The CDR3 bases are TGCAGTGCAACGGGGTACTTAAAGGGAAGAGGGGGTCCCACAGATACGCAGTATTTT.

This clonotype was observed a handful of times. V and J are TRBV12-5 and TRBJ2-2; TRBD1 matches at 11 bases. This CDR3 region has 16 residues. The V and J ends lost 7 bases and 5 bases, in that order; junction bases with no gene match: 9. In germline, CDR1 is LGHNT, CDR2 FRNRAP. For the CDR3, the DNA is TGTGCTAGTGCCCGTGGGACAGGGGGTTGGACCGGGGAGCTGTTTTTT. Amino acid sequence: CASARGTGGWTGELFF.

The chain uses TRBV18 and TRBJ2-1; D is possibly TRBD2 (7 bases). The CDR3 runs 13 residues. Germline V lookup: CDR1 KGHSH, CDR2 LQKENI. V was pared by 2 bases and J by 9 bases, with 11 bases between. CDR3 sequence (DNA): TGTGCCAGCTCACCAGAGGGGGGGAGTGAGCAGTTCTTC. Amino acid sequence: CASSPEGGSEQFF. The complete variable domain, with remaining parts taken from reference TRBV18 and TRBJ2-1, reads NAGVMQNPRHLVRRRGQEARLRCSPMKGHSHVYWYRQLPEEGLKFMVYLQKENIIDESGMPKERFSAEFPKEGPSILRIQQVVRGDSAAYFCASSPEGGSEQFFGPGTRLTVL.

V and J are TRBV5-1 and TRBJ2-3; 12 nucleotides match TRBD2. This CDR3 is built from 16 residues. With 4 bases clipped from V and 0 bases from J, the junction kept 3 bases outside the gene matches. Germline V lookup: CDR1 SGHRS, CDR2 YFSETQ. CDR3 nucleotide sequence: TGCGCCAGCAGCAATGGACTAGCGGGGAGCACAGATACGCAGTATTTT. Its protein product is CASSNGLAGSTDTQYF.

For the CDR3, the DNA is TGTGCCACCCTACCGGGACGGGGTCTGAACGAGCAGTACTTC. It specifies CATLPGRGLNEQYF. The chain couples TRBV10-3 to TRBJ2-7, with D possibly being TRBD1 or TRBD2 (5 bases each). V lost 10 bases and J lost 5, with 21 bases in between. CDR1 ENHRY and CDR2 SYGVKD come from the germline V gene. CDR3 length: 14 amino acids.

This clonotype was observed a handful of times. The chain is built from TRBV6-1 and TRBJ2-1, with 11 bases lining up with TRBD2. Trimming took 4 bases from V and 6 from J; bases not matched to a gene: 8. The CDR3 sequence is 16 residues long. Germline assignment: CDR1 MNHNS and CDR2 SASEGT. The CDR3 DNA follows: TGTGCCAGCAGTGTCTTAGGGCTAGCGGGAGGCAATGAGCAGTTCTTC. Its protein is CASSVLGLAGGNEQFF.

This chain connects TRBV7-9 to TRBJ2-5; TRBD2 matches at 13 bases. The V and J ends lost 6 bases and 1 base, in that order; junction bases with no gene match: 11. Per germline, CDR1 SEHNR and CDR2 FQNEAQ (reference sequence). The CDR3 spans 18 residues. The CDR3 DNA reads TGTGCCAGCAGTTCCGGGACTAGCGGGACTCCCCTCCAAGAGACCCAGTACTTC. It yields the protein CASSSGTSGTPLQETQYF.

This clonotype was observed a few times. The V call is TRBV6-6, the J call TRBJ2-1; 11 bases are a match to TRBD1. Germline V gene lookup returns CDR1 MNHNY and CDR2 SVGAGI (reference sequence). The V segment lost 6 bases and the J segment 5 bases; nucleotides outside the gene matches: 9. The CDR3 has 16 amino acids. The CDR3 region has the DNA TGTGCCAGCAGCCGCCCCGGGACAGGGGGTCACAATGAGCAGTTCTTC. As protein: CASSRPGTGGHNEQFF.

In this sample, this clonotype turned up a few times. The J gene is TRBJ2-7, the V gene TRBV11-2; the match to TRBD2 covers 10 bases. The CDR3 runs 15 residues. V shed 3 bases and J 2 bases; nucleotides not matched to a gene: 4. Germline values: CDR1 SGHAT, CDR2 FQNNGV. The CDR3: CASSFGTSATYEQYF. The DNA of the CDR3 is TGTGCCAGCAGCTTCGGGACTAGCGCGACCTACGAGCAGTACTTC.

As for this clonotype: A read error may be the cause here, since a much bigger clone is one base away. The rearrangement links TRBV20-1 to TRBJ2-7; TRBD2 agrees at 9 bases. This CDR3 comprises 16 residues. The ends lost 0 bases at V and 5 bases at J; junction bases unmatched: 11. Germline V gene sequence: CDR1 DFQATT, CDR2 SNEGSKA (reference sequence). The CDR3 protein is CSARDRLGGRVDEQYF. DNA of the CDR3: TGCAGTGCTAGAGATCGTCTTGGCGGGAGGGTAGACGAGCAGTACTTC.

This clonotype was counted only a few times. J is TRBJ2-3 and V is TRBV6-1; a possible D gene is TRBD2 (5 bases). Germline loops: CDR1 MNHNS, CDR2 SASEGT. With 7 bases removed from V and 0 bases from J, the gap between germline ends came to 14 bases. The CDR3 covers 15 residues. The CDR3 region is CASTQKRTSTDTQYF. The CDR3 region has the DNA TGTGCCAGCACTCAGAAGCGGACTAGCACAGATACGCAGTATTTT.

This clonotype showed up just a few times. The chain is built from TRBV18 and TRBJ2-7, with D maybe TRBD1 (5 bases). There are 15 residues in the CDR3. Germline-derived CDR1 and CDR2 are KGHSH and LQKENI. V shed 0 bases and J shed 5 bases, with 14 bases lying between them. The CDR3 bases are TGTGCCAGCTCACCACCGGGGCAGGGTCTCCACGAGCAGTACTTC. Translation: CASSPPGQGLHEQYF.

The sample holds a few counts of this clonotype. The V and J genes are TRBV7-3 and TRBJ2-3, with no clear D. Germline values: CDR1 SGHTA, CDR2 FQGTGA. The CDR3 length is 16 residues. Trimming cost V 1 base and J 2 bases, with 13 bases left between them. DNA of the CDR3: TGTGCCAGCAGCTTAAACCGCGCCCTTCCCACAGATACGCAGTATTTT. Its protein product is CASSLNRALPTDTQYF.

This clonotype has only a few counts. The genes are TRBV19 and TRBJ2-7; 9 positions match TRBD1. Germline V gives CDR1 LNHDA, CDR2 SQIVND (reference sequence). This CDR3 is built from 15 residues. The V segment lost 5 bases and the J segment 5 bases; nucleotides outside the gene matches: 10. The CDR3 region is CASSWGRDRAHEQYF. The CDR3 coding sequence is TGTGCCAGTAGTTGGGGACGGGACAGGGCCCACGAGCAGTACTTC.

This clonotype was observed a few times. The chain carries TRBV24-1 and TRBJ1-1; D may be TRBD1 (6 bases). CDR3 length equals 14 residues. Germline lookup yields CDR1 KGHDR and CDR2 SFDVKD. The germline V and J ends were trimmed by 2 bases and 5 bases, with 11 bases remaining between them. Here the CDR3 DNA reads TGTGCCACCAGTGATTCGGACAGACCTACTGAAGCTTTCTTT. Translated, it gives CATSDSDRPTEAFF.

The chain uses TRBV2 and TRBJ2-1; tentative D call: TRBD1 (6 bases). V was pared by 1 base and J by 7 bases, with 14 bases between. The CDR3 is 15 residues long. Germline V lookup: CDR1 SNHLY, CDR2 FYNNEI. The CDR3 nucleotides are TGTGCCAGCAGTGAAGGCAGGGGTCGGTATAATGAGCAGTTCTTC. Protein product: CASSEGRGRYNEQFF.

This clonotype was recorded many times. The chain carries TRBV6-1 and TRBJ2-7; D remains ambiguous. The ends were cut back, 4 bases at V and 7 bases at J, with 8 bases in the middle. This CDR3 contains 11 residues. Germline V gene data show CDR1 as MNHNS and CDR2 as SASEGT. As DNA, the CDR3 is TGTGCCAGCAGTGTCAGCCGGGAGCAGTACTTC. Translation: CASSVSREQYF.

This clonotype was recorded many times. V gene TRBV7-6 combines with J gene TRBJ1-1; D unclear. This CDR3 is 14 amino acids long. CDR1 SGHVS and CDR2 FNYEAQ come from the germline V gene. V was pared by 1 base and J by 1 base, with 7 bases between. The CDR3 bases are TGTGCCAGCAGCTTAGAACAGTGGAACACTGAAGCTTTCTTT. This encodes CASSLEQWNTEAFF.

This clonotype was seen repeatedly, ten times or more. This chain joins TRBV14 and TRBJ1-2, with D maybe TRBD1 (5 bases). Germline V gives CDR1 SGHDN, CDR2 FVKESK. There are 14 residues in the CDR3. V lost 4 bases and J lost 0, with 9 bases in between. CDR3 in amino acids: CASSRLTANYGYTF. Written as DNA, the CDR3 is TGTGCCAGCAGCCGCCTGACAGCTAACTATGGCTACACCTTC.

This clonotype was seen more than once but under ten times. This chain links TRBV7-3 with TRBJ2-2; D might be TRBD1 (6 bases). The CDR3 totals 11 residues. Germline CDR1 and CDR2: SGHTA and FQGTGA. The chain's CDR3 is CGPNRAGELFF. The CDR3 DNA reads as TGTGGGCCTAACAGGGCCGGGGAGCTGTTTTTT.

The chain carries TRBV5-1 and TRBJ2-2, with 11 bases that match TRBD1. The CDR3 extends over 15 amino acids. In germline, CDR1 is SGHRS, CDR2 YFSETQ. V was pared by 5 bases and J by 4 bases, with 4 bases of the junction left unmatched. The CDR3 DNA reads as TGCGCCAGCAGGCCCGGGACAGGGGGCACCGGGGAGCTGTTTTTT. It codes for CASRPGTGGTGELFF.

The rearrangement joins TRBV9 to TRBJ1-1; D call uncertain. This CDR3 spans 15 amino acids. With 0 bases removed from V and 1 base from J, the gap between germline ends came to 10 bases. CDR1 and CDR2 from the germline V gene are SGDLS and YYNGEE. This chain's CDR3 is CASSVGGGGNTEAFF. CDR3 in DNA: TGTGCCAGCAGCGTAGGAGGAGGCGGGAACACTGAAGCTTTCTTT. Full variable domain (outside the CDR3, taken from reference TRBV9 and TRBJ1-1): DSGVTQTPKHLITATGQRVTLRCSPRSGDLSVYWYQQSLDQGLQFLIQYYNGEERAKGNILERFSAQQFPDLHSELNLSSLELGDSALYFCASSVGGGGNTEAFFGQGTRLTVV.

This clonotype appeared many times. The genes are TRBV11-2 and TRBJ2-7; D is ambiguous. V was shortened by 1 base and J by 1 base, with 17 bases between the two germline ends. The CDR3 is 17 residues long. Germline V gene data show CDR1 as SGHAT and CDR2 as FQNNGV. The CDR3 spells CASSLAPKGSSSYEQYF. As DNA, the CDR3 is TGTGCCAGCAGCTTAGCCCCGAAGGGATCGTCTTCCTACGAGCAGTACTTC.

The chain recombines TRBV14 with TRBJ1-2; D might be TRBD1 (5 bases). Germline V gene lookup returns CDR1 SGHDN and CDR2 FVKESK. This CDR3 is 15 amino acids long. Trimming left V 5 bases short and J 2 bases short, with 15 bases between. CDR3 nucleotide sequence: TGTGCCAGCAGCTTCCGGGGCCTGATAAACTATGGCTACACCTTC. This encodes CASSFRGLINYGYTF.

This clonotype has at least ten counts. The genes are TRBV6-1 and TRBJ2-5; D gene uncertain. V lost 3 bases and J lost 2, with 7 bases in between. The CDR3 extends over 13 amino acids. Germline-derived CDR1 and CDR2 are MNHNS and SASEGT. The CDR3, as DNA: TGTGCCAGCAGTGAGATGGTTCAAGAGACCCAGTACTTC. Its translation is CASSEMVQETQYF.